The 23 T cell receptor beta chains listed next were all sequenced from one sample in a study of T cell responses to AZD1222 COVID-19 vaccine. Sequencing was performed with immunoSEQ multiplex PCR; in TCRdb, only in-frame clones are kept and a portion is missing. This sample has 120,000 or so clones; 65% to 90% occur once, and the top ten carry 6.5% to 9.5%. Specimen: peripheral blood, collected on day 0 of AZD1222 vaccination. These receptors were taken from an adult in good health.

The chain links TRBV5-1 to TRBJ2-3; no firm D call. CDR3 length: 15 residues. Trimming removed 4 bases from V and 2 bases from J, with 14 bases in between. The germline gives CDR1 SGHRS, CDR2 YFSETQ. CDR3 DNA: TGCGCCAGCAGCCGCCTCGACGGCGACACAGATACGCAGTATTTT. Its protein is CASSRLDGDTDTQYF.

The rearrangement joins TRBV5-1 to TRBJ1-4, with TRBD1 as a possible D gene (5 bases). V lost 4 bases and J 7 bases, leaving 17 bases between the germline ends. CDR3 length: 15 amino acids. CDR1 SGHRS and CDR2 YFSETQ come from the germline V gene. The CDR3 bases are TGCGCCAGCAGCCCGAGGGACCTTGGACCTGAAAAACTGTTTTTT. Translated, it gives CASSPRDLGPEKLFF.

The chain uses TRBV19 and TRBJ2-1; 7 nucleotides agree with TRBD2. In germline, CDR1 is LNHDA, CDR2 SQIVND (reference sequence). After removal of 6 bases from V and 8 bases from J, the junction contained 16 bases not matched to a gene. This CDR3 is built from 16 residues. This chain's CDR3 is CASRRGDAGRGDEQFF. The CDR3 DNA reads TGTGCCAGTAGGCGAGGGGATGCGGGCCGGGGGGATGAGCAGTTCTTC.

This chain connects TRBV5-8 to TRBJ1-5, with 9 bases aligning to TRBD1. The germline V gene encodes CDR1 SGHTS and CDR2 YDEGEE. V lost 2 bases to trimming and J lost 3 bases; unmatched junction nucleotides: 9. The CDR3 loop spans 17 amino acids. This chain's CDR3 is CASSFDRDRATNQPQHF. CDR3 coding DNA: TGTGCCAGCAGCTTCGACCGGGACAGGGCAACCAATCAGCCCCAGCATTTT. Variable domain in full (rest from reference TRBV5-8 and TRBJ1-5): EAGVTQSPTHLIKTRGQQATLRCSPISGHTSVYWYQQALGLGLQFLLWYDEGEERNRGNFPPRFSGRQFPNYSSELNVNALELEDSALYLCASSFDRDRATNQPQHFGDGTRLSIL.

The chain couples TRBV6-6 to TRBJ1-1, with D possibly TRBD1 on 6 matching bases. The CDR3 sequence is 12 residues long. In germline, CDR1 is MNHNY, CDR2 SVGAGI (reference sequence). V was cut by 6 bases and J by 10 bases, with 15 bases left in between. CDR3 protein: CASRNTGRVAFF. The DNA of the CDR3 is TGTGCCAGCAGGAATACAGGGAGGGTAGCTTTCTTT.

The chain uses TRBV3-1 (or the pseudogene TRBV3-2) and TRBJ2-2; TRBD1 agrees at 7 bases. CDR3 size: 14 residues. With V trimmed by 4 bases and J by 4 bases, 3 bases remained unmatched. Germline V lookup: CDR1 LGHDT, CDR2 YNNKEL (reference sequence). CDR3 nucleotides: TGTGCCAGCAGCCGGACAGGAGCCACCGGGGAGCTGTTTTTT. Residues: CASSRTGATGELFF.

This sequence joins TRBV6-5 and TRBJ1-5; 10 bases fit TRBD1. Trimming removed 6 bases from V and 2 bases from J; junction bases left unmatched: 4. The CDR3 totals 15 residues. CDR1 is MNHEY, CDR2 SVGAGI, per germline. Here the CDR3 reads CASRSGTGGNQPQHF. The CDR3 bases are TGTGCCAGCAGGTCCGGGACAGGGGGCAATCAGCCCCAGCATTTT.

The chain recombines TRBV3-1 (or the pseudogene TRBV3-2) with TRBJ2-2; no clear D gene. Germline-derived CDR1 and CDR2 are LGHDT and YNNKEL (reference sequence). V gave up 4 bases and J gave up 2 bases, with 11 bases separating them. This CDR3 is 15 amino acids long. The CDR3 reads CASSRSLYNTGELFF. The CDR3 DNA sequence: TGTGCCAGCAGCCGGTCGCTCTATAACACCGGGGAGCTGTTTTTT.

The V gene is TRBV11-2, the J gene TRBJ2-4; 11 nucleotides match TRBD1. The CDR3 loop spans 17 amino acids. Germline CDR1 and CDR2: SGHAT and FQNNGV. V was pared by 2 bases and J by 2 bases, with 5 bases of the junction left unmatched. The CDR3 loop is CASSLPGQGVPKNIQYF. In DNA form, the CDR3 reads TGTGCCAGCAGCTTACCGGGACAGGGGGTTCCCAAAAACATTCAGTACTTC.

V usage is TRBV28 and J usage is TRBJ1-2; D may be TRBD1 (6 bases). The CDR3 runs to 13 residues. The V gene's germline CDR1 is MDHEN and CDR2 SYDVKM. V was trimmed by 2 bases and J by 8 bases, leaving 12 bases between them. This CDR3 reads CASSLQGTGGYTF. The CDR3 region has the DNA TGTGCCAGCAGTTTACAGGGGACTGGGGGCTACACCTTC.

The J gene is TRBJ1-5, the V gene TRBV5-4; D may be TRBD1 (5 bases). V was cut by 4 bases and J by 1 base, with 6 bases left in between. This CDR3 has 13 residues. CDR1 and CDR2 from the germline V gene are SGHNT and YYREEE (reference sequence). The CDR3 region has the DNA TGTGCCAGCAGCCGGGACAGCAATCAGCCCCAGCATTTT. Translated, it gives CASSRDSNQPQHF. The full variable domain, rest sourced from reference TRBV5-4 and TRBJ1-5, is ETGVTQSPTHLIKTRGQQVTLRCSSQSGHNTVSWYQQALGQGPQFIFQYYREEENGRGNFPPRFSGLQFPNYSSELNVNALELDDSALYLCASSRDSNQPQHFGDGTRLSIL.

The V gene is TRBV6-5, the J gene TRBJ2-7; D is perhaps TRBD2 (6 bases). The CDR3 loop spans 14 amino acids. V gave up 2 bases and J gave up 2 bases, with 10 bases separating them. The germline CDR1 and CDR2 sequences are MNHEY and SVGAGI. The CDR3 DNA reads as TGTGCCAGCAGTTACCGACTAGACGCCTACGAGCAGTACTTC. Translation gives CASSYRLDAYEQYF.

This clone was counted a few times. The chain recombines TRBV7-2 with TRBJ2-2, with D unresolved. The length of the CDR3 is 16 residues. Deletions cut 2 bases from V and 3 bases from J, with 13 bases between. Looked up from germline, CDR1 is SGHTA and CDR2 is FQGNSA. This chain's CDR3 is CASSLLGSWDTGELFF. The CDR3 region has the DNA TGTGCCAGCAGCTTATTAGGCTCGTGGGACACCGGGGAGCTGTTTTTT.

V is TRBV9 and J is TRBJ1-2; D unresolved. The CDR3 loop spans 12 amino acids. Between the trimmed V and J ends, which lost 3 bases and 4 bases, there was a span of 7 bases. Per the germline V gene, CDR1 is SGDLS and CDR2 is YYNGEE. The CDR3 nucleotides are TGTGCCAGCAGCGCAAACCGCTATGGCTACACCTTC. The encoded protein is CASSANRYGYTF.

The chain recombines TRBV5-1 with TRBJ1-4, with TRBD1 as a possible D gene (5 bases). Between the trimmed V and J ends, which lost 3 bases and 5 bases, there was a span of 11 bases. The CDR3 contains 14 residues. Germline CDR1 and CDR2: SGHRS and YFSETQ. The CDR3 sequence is CASSSGTQNEKLFF. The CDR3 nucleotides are TGCGCCAGCAGCTCGGGGACCCAGAATGAAAAACTGTTTTTT.

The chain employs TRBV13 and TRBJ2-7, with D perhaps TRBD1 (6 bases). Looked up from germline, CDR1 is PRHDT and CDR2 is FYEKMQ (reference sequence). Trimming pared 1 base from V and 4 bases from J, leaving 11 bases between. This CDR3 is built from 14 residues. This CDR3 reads CASSLEGDGYEQYF. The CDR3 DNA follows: TGTGCCAGCAGCTTAGAGGGGGATGGGTACGAGCAGTACTTC.

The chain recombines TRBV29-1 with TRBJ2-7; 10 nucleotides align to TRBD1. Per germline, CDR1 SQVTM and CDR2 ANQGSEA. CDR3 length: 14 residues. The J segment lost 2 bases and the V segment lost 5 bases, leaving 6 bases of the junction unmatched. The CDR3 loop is CSVRAGTGAYEQYF. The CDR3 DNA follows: TGCAGCGTTCGAGCCGGGACAGGGGCCTACGAGCAGTACTTC.

The CDR3 region has the DNA TGTGCCAGCAGCTTGCGGACACCAGCGCGGGAGACCCAGTACTTC. It specifies CASSLRTPARETQYF. The chain recombines TRBV5-4 with TRBJ2-5; TRBD1 might be the D (5 bases). Germline CDR1 reads SGHNT; CDR2 reads YYREEE (reference sequence). The CDR3 loop spans 15 amino acids. Deletions cut 1 base from V and 5 bases from J, with 15 bases between.

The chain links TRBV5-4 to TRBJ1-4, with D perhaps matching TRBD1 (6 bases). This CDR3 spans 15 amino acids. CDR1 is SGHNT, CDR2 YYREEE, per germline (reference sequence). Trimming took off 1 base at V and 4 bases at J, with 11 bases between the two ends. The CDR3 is CASSLSSGVNEKLFF. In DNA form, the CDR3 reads TGTGCCAGCAGCTTGTCCTCAGGGGTTAATGAAAAACTGTTTTTT.

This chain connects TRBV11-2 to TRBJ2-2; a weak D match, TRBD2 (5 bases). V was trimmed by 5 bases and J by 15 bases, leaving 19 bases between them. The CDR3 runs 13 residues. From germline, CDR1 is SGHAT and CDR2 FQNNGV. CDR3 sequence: CASSPSSNPLVFF. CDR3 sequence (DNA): TGTGCCAGCAGCCCTAGCTCGAATCCGTTAGTGTTTTTT.

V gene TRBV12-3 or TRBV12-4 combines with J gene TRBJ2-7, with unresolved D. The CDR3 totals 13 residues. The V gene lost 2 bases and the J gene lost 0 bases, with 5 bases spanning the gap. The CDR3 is CASSLSPSYEQYF. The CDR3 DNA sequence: TGTGCCAGCAGTTTATCACCCTCCTACGAGCAGTACTTC.

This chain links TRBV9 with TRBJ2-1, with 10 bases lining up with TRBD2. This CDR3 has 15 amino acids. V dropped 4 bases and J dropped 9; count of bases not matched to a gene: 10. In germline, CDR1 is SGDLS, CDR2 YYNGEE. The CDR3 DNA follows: TGTGCCAGCAGCTCGGGGGGGCTAGCGGGAGTTGAGCAGTTCTTC. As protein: CASSSGGLAGVEQFF.

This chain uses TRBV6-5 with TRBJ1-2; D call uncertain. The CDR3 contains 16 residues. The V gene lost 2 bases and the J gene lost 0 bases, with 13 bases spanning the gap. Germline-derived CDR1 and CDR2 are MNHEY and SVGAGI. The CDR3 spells CASSYAPPEANYGYTF. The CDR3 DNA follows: TGTGCCAGCAGTTACGCCCCCCCAGAAGCTAACTATGGCTACACCTTC.